A single TCR beta chain is shown here with its context. Its target is not known. A read error may produce the germline difference seen at one junction end. PCR amplification relied on 60 Vbeta primers (plus 13 Jbeta primers). Clones were sequenced by immunoSEQ multiplex PCR, and TCRdb holds only the in-frame ones, with some missing. The sample lists tens of thousands of clones; about 82% were seen once. This entry belongs to a study of cytomegalovirus exposure and HLA in healthy donors. Study results and caveats: Reports state that TCR beta sequences accurately predicted most subjects' HLA-A and HLA-B alleles. Analyzed later, association rates of TCRs varied across HLA loci, with DRB1 most and HLA-C fewest. CMV serostatus was the sole immune exposure data available. In a later analysis, a missense DCLRE1C variant was linked to TCR beta V- and J-gene trimming.

This CDR3 has 16 amino acids. Germline CDR1 and CDR2: SEHNR and FQNEAQ (reference sequence). This receptor was identified in a woman in her thirties in good health and CMV-seronegative. The specimen was PBMCs. The gene calls are TRBV7-9 and TRBJ1-2; possibly TRBD1 for D (6 bases). CDR3 nucleotides: TGTTCCAGCAGCTTACATCGGATTAGACAGGTCTATGGCTACACCTTC. Encoded protein: CSSSLHRIRQVYGYTF. Based on the CDR3 plus reference TRBV7-9 and TRBJ1-2, the full variable domain is DTGVSQNPRHKITKRGQNVTFRCDPISEHNRLYWYRQTLGQGPEFLTYFQNEAQLEKSRLLSDRFSAERPKGSFSTLEIQRTEQGDSAMYLCSSSLHRIRQVYGYTFGSGTRLTVV.